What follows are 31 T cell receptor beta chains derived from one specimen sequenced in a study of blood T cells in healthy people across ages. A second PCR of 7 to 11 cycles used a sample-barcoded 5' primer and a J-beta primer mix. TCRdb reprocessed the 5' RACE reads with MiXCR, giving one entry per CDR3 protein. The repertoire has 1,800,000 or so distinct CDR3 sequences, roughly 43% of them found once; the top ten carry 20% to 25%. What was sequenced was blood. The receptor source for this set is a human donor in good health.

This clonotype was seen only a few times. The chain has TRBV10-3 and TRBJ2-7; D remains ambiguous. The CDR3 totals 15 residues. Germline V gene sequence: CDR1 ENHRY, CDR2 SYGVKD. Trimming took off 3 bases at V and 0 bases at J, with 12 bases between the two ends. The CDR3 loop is CAISDQARASYEQYF. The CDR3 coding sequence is TGTGCCATCAGTGATCAGGCCCGAGCCTCCTACGAGCAGTACTTC.

CDR3 in amino acids: CASSFDRGGREENIQYF. CDR3 bases: TGTGCCAGCAGCTTTGACAGGGGGGGAAGAGAGGAAAACATTCAGTACTTC. The J gene is TRBJ2-4, the V gene TRBV11-2; TRBD1 matches 9 bases. After removal of 3 bases from V and 5 bases from J, the junction contained 11 bases not matched to a gene. The CDR3 extends over 17 amino acids. Germline V lookup: CDR1 SGHAT, CDR2 FQNNGV.

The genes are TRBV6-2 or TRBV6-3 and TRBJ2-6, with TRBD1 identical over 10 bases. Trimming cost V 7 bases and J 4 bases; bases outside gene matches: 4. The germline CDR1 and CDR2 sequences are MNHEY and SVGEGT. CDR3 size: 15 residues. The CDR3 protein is CASNDRGRGANVLTF. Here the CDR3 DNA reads TGTGCCAGCAATGACAGGGGGCGCGGGGCCAACGTCCTGACTTTC.

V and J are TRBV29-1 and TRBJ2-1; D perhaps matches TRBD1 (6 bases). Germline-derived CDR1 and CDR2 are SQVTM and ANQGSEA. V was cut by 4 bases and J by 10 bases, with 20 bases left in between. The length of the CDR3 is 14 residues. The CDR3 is CSVGRQERSYEQFF. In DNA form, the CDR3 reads TGCAGCGTTGGCCGACAGGAGCGTTCCTACGAGCAGTTCTTC.

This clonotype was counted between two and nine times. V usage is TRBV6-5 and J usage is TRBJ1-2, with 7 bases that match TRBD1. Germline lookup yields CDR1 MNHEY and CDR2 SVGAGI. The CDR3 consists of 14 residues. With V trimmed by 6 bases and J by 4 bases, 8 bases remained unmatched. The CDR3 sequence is CASRPQGGAYGYTF. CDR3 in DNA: TGTGCCAGCAGGCCCCAGGGGGGCGCCTATGGCTACACCTTC.

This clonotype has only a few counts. This CDR3 is CAIWTGAFDEQYF. The CDR3 DNA reads TGTGCCATCTGGACAGGGGCGTTCGACGAGCAGTACTTC. The chain couples TRBV10-3 to TRBJ2-7; 9 bases agree with TRBD1. CDR3 length: 13 amino acids. The germline gives CDR1 ENHRY, CDR2 SYGVKD. Germline trimming cut 8 bases from V and 5 bases from J; bases unmatched to any gene: 7.

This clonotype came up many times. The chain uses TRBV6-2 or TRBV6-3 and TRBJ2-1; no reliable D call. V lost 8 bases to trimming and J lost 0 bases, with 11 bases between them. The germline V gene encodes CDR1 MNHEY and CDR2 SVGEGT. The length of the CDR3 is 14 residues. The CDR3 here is CASRPLGSYNEQFF. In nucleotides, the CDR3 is TGTGCCAGCCGACCCCTGGGCTCCTACAATGAGCAGTTCTTC.

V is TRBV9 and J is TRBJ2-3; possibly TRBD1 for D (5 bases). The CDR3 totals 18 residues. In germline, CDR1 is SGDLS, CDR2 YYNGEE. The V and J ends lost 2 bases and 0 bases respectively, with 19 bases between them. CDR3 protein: CASSVSYSRVTSTDTQYF. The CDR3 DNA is TGTGCCAGCAGCGTGAGTTACTCCAGGGTTACTAGCACAGATACGCAGTATTTT.

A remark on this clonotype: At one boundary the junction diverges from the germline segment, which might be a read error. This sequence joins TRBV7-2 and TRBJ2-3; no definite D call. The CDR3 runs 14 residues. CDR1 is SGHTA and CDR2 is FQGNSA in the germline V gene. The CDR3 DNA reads TGTGCCCGCAGCCCATTCGCTAGCACAGATACGCAGTATTTT. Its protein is CARSPFASTDTQYF.

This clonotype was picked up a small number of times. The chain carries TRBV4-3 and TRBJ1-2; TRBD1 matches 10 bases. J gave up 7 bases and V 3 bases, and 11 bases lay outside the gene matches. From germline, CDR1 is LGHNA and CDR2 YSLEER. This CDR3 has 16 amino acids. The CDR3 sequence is CASSQPGDRGRGGYTF. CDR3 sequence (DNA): TGCGCCAGCAGCCAGCCAGGAGACAGGGGGCGAGGTGGCTACACCTTC.

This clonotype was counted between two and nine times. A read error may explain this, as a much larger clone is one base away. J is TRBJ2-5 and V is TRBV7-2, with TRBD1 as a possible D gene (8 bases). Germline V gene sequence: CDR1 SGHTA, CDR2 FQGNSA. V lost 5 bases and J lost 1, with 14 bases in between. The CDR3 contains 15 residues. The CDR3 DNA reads TGTGCCAGCAGCACAGGGGGGAGGGCCCAAGAGACCCAGTACTTC. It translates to CASSTGGRAQETQYF. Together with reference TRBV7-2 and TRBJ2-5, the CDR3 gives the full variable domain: GAGVSQSPSNKVTEKGKDVELRCDPISGHTALYWYRQSLGQGLEFLIYFQGNSAPDKSGLPSDRFSAERTGGSVSTLTIQRTQQEDSAVYLCASSTGGRAQETQYFGPGTRLLVL.

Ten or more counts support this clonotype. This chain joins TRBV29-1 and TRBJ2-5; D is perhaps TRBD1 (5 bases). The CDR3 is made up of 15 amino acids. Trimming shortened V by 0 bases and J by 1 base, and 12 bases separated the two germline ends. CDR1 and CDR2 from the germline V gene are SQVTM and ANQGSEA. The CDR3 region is CSVEDLGHLQETQYF. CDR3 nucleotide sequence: TGCAGCGTTGAAGATCTTGGACACCTCCAAGAGACCCAGTACTTC.

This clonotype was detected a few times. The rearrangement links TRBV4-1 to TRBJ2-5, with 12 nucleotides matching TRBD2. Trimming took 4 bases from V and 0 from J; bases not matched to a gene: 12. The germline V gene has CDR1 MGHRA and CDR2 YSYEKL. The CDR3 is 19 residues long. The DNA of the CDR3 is TGCGCCAGCAGCCTTGGCGGGGCTAGCGGGGGGGGGTACCAAGAGACCCAGTACTTC. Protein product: CASSLGGASGGGYQETQYF.

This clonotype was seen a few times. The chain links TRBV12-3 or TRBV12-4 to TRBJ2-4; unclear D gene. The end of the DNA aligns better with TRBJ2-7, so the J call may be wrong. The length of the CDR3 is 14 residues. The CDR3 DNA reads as TGTGCCATCGCACACGGCTCTTTAGGCTACGAGCAGTACTTC. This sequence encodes CAIAHGSLGYEQYF.

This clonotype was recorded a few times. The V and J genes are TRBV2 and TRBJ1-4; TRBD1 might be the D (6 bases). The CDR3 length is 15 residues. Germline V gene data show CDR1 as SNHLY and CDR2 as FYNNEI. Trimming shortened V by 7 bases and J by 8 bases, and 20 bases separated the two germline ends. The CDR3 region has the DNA TGTGCCAGCACCGATCCCCTAGGGGGGAGGGAAAAACTGTTTTTT. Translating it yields CASTDPLGGREKLFF.

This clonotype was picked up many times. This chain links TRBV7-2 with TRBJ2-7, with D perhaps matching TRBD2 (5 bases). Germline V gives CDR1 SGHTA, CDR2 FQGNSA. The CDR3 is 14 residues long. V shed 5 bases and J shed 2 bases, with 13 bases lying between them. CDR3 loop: CASSPNSGPYEQYF. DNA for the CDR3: TGTGCCAGCAGCCCAAACAGCGGCCCCTACGAGCAGTACTTC.

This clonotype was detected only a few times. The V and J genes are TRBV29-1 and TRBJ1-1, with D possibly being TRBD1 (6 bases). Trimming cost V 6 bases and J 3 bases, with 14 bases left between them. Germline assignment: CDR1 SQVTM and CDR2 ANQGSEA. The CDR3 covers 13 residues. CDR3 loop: CSVAGVMDTEAFF. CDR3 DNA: TGCAGCGTGGCAGGGGTCATGGACACTGAAGCTTTCTTT. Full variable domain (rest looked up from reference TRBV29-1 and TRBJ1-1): SAVISQKPSRDICQRGTSLTIQCQVDSQVTMMFWYRQQPGQSLTLIATANQGSEATYESGFVIDKFPISRPNLTFSTLTVSNMSPEDSSIYLCSVAGVMDTEAFFGQGTRLTVV.

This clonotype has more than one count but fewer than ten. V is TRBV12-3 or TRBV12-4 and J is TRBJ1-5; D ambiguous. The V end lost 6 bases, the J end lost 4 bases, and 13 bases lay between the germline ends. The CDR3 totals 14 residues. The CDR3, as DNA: TGTGCCAGCAGCCCGGGAGGGAGAAATCAGCCCCAGCATTTT. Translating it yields CASSPGGRNQPQHF.

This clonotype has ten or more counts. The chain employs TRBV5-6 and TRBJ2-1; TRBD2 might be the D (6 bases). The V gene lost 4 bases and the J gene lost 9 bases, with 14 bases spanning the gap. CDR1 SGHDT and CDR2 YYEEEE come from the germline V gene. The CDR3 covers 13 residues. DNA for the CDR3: TGTGCCAGCAGCGGGGTCCAGGGAGGTGAGCAGTTCTTC. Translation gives CASSGVQGGEQFF.

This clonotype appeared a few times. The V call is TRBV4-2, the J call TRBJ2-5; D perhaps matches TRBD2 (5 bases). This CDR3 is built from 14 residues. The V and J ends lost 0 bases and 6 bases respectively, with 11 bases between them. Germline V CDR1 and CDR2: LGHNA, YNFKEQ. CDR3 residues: CASSQDRGPQTQYF. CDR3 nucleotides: TGTGCCAGCAGCCAAGATAGAGGGCCGCAGACCCAGTACTTC.

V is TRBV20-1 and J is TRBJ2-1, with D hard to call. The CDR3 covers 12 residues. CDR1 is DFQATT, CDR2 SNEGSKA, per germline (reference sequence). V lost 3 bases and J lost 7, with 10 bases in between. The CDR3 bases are TGCAGTGCTAGGAAGGATTGGAATGAGCAGTTCTTC. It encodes CSARKDWNEQFF.

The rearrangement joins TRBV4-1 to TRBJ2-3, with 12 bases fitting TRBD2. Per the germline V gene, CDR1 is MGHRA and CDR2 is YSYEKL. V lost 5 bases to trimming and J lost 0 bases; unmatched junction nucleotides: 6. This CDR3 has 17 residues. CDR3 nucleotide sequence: TGCGCCAGCAGCGCTAGCGGGGGGGCCCCCAGCACAGATACGCAGTATTTT. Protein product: CASSASGGAPSTDTQYF.

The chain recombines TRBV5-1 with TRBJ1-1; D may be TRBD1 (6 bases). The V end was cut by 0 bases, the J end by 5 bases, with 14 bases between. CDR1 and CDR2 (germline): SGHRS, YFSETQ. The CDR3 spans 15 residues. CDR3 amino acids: CASSLAPGAVTEAFF. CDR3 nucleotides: TGCGCCAGCAGCTTGGCCCCGGGGGCAGTAACTGAAGCTTTCTTT.

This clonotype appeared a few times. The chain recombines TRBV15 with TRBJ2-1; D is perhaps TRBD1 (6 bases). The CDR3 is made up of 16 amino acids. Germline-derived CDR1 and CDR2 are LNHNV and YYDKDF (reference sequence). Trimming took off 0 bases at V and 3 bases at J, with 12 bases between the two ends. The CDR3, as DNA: TGTGCCACCAGCAGAGATTATGAGGGACACTACAATGAGCAGTTCTTC. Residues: CATSRDYEGHYNEQFF.

CDR3 nucleotide sequence: TGCAGCGCTGAGAGCACAGATACGCAGTATTTT. The encoded protein is CSAESTDTQYF. This chain connects TRBV29-1 to TRBJ2-3, with D uncertain. This CDR3 spans 11 amino acids. CDR1 and CDR2 from the germline V gene are SQVTM and ANQGSEA. V lost 7 bases and J 0 bases, leaving 5 bases between the germline ends.

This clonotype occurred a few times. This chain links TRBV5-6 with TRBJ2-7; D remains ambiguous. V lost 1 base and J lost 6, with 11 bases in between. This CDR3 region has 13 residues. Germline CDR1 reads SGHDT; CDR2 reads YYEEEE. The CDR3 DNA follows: TGTGCCAGCAGCTTGTCATTGGAATCCGAGCAGTACTTC. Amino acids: CASSLSLESEQYF.

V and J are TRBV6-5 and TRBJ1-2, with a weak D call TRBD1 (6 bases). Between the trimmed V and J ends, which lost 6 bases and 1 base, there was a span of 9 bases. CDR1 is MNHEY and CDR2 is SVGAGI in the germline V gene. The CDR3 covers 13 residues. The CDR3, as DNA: TGTGCCAGCAGGGACAGCTATAACTATGGCTACACCTTC. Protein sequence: CASRDSYNYGYTF.

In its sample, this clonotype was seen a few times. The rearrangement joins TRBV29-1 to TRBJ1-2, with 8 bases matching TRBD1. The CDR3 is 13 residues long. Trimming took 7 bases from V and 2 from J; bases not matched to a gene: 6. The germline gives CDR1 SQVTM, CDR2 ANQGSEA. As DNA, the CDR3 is TGCAGCGCGCATCACAGGGGGAACTATGGCTACACCTTC. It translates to CSAHHRGNYGYTF.

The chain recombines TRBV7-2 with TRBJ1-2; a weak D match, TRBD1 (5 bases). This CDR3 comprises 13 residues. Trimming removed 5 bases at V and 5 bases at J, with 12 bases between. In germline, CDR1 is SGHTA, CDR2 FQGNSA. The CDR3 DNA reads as TGTGCCAGCAGCGAAGTGGGGACTTATGGCTACACCTTC. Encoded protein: CASSEVGTYGYTF. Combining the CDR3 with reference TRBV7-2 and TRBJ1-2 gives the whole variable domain GAGVSQSPSNKVTEKGKDVELRCDPISGHTALYWYRQSLGQGLEFLIYFQGNSAPDKSGLPSDRFSAERTGGSVSTLTIQRTQQEDSAVYLCASSEVGTYGYTFGSGTRLTVV.

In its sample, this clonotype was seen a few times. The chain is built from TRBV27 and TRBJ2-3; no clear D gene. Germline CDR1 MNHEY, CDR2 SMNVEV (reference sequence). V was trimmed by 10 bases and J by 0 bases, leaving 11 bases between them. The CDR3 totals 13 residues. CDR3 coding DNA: TGTGCCACCGCGGTAACTAGCACAGATACGCAGTATTTT. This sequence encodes CATAVTSTDTQYF.

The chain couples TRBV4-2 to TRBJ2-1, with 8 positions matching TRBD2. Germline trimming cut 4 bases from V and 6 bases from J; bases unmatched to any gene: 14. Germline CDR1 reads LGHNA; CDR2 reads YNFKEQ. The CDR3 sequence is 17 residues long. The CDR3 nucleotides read TGTGCCAGCAGCCGCGACCGGGGCACGGGAGGGGGCAATGAGCAGTTCTTC. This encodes CASSRDRGTGGGNEQFF.